The 3 T cell receptor beta chains in this list originate from one sample, sequenced in a study of tumor and adjacent non-tumor tissue in lung cancer. RNA was extracted from bulk tissue without any cell sorting. More than 3 cm separated this lung sample from the edge of the tumor. Three rounds of nested PCR, following a modified ARM-PCR protocol, produced the TCRbeta library. TCRdb ran MiXCR on the multiplex PCR reads and lists one entry per CDR3 protein. The sample consists of some 47,000 distinct CDR3 sequences, 60% to 70% of them appearing once. Sequencing was carried out using distant non-tumor lung tissue. The receptors derive from a woman aged 40 to 50 with non-small cell lung cancer.

Worth noting for this clonotype: One base away lies a much larger clone, so this may be a sequencing read error. The chain has TRBV5-1 and TRBJ2-5, with D perhaps matching TRBD2 (6 bases). This CDR3 has 15 residues. Between the trimmed V and J ends, which lost 6 bases and 5 bases, there was a span of 20 bases. Germline CDR1 is SGHRS and CDR2 is YFSETQ. The DNA for the CDR3 is TGCGCCAGCAACCCCGGGACTCCAGGAGGGGAGACCCAGTACTTC. Translating it yields CASNPGTPGGETQYF.

This clonotype was seen once. In this CDR3 the conserved last residue, phenylalanine or tryptophan, is missing, so a read error is likely. The chain recombines TRBV10-1 with TRBJ2-7; tentatively, D is TRBD1 or TRBD2 (5 bases each). Trimming took off 0 bases at V and 10 bases at J, with 13 bases between the two ends. The germline V gene encodes CDR1 WNHNN and CDR2 SYGVQD (reference sequence). This CDR3 comprises 13 residues. The CDR3 spells CASSESGPMDQYS. CDR3 in DNA: TGCGCCAGCAGTGAGTCGGGACCCATGGACCAGTACTCC.

The chain recombines TRBV11-2 with TRBJ2-6; D call uncertain. Between the trimmed V and J ends, which lost 4 bases and 9 bases, there was a span of 19 bases. The CDR3 consists of 16 residues. Germline V lookup: CDR1 SGHAT, CDR2 FQNNGV. The CDR3 sequence is CASSWSNLSRVNVLTF. The CDR3 DNA reads TGTGCCAGCAGCTGGTCAAACCTCTCTAGGGTCAACGTCCTGACTTTC.